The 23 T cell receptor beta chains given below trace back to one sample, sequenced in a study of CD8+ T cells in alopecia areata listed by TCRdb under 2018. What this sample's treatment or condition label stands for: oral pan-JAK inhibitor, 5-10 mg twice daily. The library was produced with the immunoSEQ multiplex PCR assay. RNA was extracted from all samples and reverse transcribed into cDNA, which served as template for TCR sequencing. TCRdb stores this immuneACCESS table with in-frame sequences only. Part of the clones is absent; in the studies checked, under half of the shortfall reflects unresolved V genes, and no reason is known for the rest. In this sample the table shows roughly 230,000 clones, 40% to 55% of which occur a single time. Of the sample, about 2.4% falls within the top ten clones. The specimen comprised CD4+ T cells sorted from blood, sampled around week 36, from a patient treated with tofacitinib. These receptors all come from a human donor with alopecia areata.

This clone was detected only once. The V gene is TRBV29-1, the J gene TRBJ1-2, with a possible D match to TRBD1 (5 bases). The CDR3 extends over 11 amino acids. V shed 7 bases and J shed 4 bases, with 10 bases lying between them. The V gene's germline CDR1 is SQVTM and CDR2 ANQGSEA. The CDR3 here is CSGRGSYGYTF. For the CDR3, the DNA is TGCAGCGGTCGGGGCAGCTATGGCTACACCTTC. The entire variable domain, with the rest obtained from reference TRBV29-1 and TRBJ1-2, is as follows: SAVISQKPSRDICQRGTSLTIQCQVDSQVTMMFWYRQQPGQSLTLIATANQGSEATYESGFVIDKFPISRPNLTFSTLTVSNMSPEDSSIYLCSGRGSYGYTFGSGTRLTVV.

The DNA for the CDR3 is TGCGCCAGCGGCAGGACTAGCGGGACAACAGATACGCAGTATTTT. Its translation: CASGRTSGTTDTQYF. The rearrangement joins TRBV5-1 to TRBJ2-3, with 12 bases fitting TRBD2. The length of the CDR3 is 15 residues. J was trimmed by 3 bases and V by 7 bases; bases with no gene match: 6. Per the germline V gene, CDR1 is SGHRS and CDR2 is YFSETQ.

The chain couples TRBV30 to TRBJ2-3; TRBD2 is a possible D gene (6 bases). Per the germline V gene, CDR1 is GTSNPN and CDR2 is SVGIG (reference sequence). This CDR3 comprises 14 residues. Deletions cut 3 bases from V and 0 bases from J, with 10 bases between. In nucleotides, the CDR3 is TGTGCCTGGAGACTAGCAGCTAGCACAGATACGCAGTATTTT. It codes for CAWRLAASTDTQYF. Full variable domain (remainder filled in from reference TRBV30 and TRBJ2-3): SQTIHQWPATLVQPVGSPLSLECTVEGTSNPNLYWYRQAAGRGLQLLFYSVGIGQISSEVPQNLSASRPQDRQFILSSKKLLLSDSGFYLCAWRLAASTDTQYFGPGTRLTVL.

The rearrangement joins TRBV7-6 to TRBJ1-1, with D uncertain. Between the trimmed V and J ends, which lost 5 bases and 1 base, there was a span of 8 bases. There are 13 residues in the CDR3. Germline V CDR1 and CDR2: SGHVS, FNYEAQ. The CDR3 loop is CASSEEGNTEAFF. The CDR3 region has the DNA TGTGCCAGCAGCGAGGAGGGGAACACTGAAGCTTTCTTT.

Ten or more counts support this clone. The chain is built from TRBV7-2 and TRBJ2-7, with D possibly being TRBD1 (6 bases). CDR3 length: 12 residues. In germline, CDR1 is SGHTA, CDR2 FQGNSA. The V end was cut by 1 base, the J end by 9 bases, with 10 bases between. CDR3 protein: CASSLDRAGQYF. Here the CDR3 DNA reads TGTGCCAGCAGCTTAGACAGGGCAGGGCAGTACTTC.

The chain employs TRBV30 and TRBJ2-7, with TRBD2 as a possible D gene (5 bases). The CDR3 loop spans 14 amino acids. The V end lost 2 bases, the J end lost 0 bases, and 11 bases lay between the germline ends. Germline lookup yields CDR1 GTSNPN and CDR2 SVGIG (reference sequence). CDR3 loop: CAWSSSGISYEQYF. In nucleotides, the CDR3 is TGTGCCTGGAGTTCGTCCGGGATCTCCTACGAGCAGTACTTC.

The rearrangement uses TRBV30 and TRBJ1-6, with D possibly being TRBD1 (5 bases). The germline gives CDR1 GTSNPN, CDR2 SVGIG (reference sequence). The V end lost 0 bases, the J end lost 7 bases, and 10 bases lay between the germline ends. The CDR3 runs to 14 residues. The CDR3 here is CAWSVGTFNSPLHF. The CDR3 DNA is TGTGCCTGGAGTGTCGGGACCTTCAATTCACCCCTCCACTTT.

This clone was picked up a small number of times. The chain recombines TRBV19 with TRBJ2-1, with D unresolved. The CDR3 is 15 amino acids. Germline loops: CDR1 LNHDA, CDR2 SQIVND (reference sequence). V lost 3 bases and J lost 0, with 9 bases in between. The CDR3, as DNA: TGTGCCAGTAGTATTAAGCAGCTCTCCTACAATGAGCAGTTCTTC. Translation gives CASSIKQLSYNEQFF.

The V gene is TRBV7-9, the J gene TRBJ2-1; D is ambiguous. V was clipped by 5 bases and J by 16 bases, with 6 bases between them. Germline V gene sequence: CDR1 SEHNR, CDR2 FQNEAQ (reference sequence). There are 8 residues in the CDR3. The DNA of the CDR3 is TGTGCCAGCAGCCCTAAATTCTTC. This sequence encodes CASSPKFF.

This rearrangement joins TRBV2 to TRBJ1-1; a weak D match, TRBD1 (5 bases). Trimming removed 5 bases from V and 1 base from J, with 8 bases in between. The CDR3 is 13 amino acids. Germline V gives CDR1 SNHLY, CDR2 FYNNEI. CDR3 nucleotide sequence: TGTGCCAGCAGTCAGGACACGAACACTGAAGCTTTCTTT. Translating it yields CASSQDTNTEAFF.

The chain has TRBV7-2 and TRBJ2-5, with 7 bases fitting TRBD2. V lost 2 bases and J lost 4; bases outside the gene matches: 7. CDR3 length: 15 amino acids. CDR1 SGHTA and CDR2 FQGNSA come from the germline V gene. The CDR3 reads CASSLPAGASETQYF. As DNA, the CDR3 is TGTGCCAGCAGCTTACCGGCGGGAGCTTCAGAGACCCAGTACTTC. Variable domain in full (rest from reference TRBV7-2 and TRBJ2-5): GAGVSQSPSNKVTEKGKDVELRCDPISGHTALYWYRQSLGQGLEFLIYFQGNSAPDKSGLPSDRFSAERTGGSVSTLTIQRTQQEDSAVYLCASSLPAGASETQYFGPGTRLLVL.

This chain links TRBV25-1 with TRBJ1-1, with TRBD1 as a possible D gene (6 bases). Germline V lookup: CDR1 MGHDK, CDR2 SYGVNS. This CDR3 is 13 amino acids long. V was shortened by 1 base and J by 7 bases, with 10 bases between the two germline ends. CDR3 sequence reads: CASSESGRGEAFF. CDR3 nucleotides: TGTGCCAGCAGTGAATCTGGCAGGGGTGAAGCTTTCTTT.

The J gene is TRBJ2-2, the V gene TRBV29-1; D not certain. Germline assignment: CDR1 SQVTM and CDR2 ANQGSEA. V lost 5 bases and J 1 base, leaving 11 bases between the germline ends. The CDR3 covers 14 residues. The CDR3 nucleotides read TGCAGCGTTTCCGGACGAGGGAACACCGGGGAGCTGTTTTTT. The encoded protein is CSVSGRGNTGELFF.

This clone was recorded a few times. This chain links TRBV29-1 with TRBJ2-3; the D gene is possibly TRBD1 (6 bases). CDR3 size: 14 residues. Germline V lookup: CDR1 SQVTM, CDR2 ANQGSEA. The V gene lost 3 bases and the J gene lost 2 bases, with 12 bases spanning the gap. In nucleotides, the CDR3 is TGCAGCGTTGAGGGGCAGGGGTCCACAGATACGCAGTATTTT. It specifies CSVEGQGSTDTQYF.

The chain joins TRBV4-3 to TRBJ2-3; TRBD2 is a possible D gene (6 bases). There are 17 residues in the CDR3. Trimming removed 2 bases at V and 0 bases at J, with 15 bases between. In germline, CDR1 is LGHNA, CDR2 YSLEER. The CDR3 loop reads CASSQTPGAGSTDTQYF. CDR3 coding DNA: TGCGCCAGCAGCCAAACCCCTGGGGCGGGAAGCACAGATACGCAGTATTTT.

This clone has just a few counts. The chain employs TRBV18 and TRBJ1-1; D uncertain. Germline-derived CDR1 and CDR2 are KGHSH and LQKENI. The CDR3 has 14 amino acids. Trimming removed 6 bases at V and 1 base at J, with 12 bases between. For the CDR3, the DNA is TGTGCCAGCTCGCAAGCCTCAGGGAACACTGAAGCTTTCTTT. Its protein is CASSQASGNTEAFF.

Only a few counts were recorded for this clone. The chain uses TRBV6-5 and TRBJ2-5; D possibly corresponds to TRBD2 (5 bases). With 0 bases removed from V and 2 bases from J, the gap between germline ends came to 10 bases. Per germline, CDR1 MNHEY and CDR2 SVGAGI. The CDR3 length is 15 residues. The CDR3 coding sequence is TGTGCCAGCAGTTACTCGAGGGTGCTACAAGAGACCCAGTACTTC. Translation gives CASSYSRVLQETQYF.

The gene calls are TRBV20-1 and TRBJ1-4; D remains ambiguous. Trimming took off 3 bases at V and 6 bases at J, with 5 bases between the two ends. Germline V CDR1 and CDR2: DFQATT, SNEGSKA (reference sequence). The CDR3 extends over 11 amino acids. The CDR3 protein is CSAREDEKLFF. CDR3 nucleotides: TGCAGTGCTAGGGAGGATGAAAAACTGTTTTTT.

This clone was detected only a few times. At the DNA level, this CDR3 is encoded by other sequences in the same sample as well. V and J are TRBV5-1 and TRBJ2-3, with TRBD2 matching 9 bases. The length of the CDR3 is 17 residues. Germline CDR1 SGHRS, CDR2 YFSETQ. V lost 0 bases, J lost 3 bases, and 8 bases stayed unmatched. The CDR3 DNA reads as TGCGCCAGCAGCTTGGGGCTAGCGGGAACTTCGACAGATACGCAGTATTTT. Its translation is CASSLGLAGTSTDTQYF.

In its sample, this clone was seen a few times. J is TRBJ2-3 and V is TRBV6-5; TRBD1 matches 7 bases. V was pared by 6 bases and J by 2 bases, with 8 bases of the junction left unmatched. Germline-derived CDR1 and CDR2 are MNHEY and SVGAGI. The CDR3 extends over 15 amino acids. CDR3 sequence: CASRQGQLVTDTQYF. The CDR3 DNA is TGTGCCAGCAGACAGGGACAGCTAGTCACAGATACGCAGTATTTT.

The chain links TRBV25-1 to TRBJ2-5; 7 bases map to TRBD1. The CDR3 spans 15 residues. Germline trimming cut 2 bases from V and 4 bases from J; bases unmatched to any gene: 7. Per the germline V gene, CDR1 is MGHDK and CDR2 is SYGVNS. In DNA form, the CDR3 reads TGTGCCAGCAGTGAAAGAAGGGGGCTGGTAGAGACCCAGTACTTC. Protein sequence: CASSERRGLVETQYF.

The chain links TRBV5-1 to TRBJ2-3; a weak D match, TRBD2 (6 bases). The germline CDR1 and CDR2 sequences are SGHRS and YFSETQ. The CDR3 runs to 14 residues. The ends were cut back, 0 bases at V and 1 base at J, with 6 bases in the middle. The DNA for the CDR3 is TGCGCCAGCAGCTTGGGACTAGGCACAGATACGCAGTATTTT. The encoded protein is CASSLGLGTDTQYF.

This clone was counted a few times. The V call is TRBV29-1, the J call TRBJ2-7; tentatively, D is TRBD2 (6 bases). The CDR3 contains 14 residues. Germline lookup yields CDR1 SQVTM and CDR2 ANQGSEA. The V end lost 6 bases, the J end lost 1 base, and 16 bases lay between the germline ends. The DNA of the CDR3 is TGCAGCGTCACCTCCGGGACTGGATCCTACGAGCAGTACTTC. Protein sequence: CSVTSGTGSYEQYF.